This is a list of T cell receptor beta chains from one sample in a study of cytomegalovirus exposure and HLA in healthy donors. Only in-frame clones appear in the TCRdb table, and some are missing; sequencing was by immunoSEQ multiplex PCR. Seen here are under 150,000 clones, over 70% observed once, and the top ten hold 6.5% to 7%. The sample was PBMCs. The origin of the receptors is a man in his forties in good health and CMV-seropositive. CDR3s include the opening cysteine and the closing phenylalanine or tryptophan. Each record gives: CDR3 protein, CDR3 DNA, V gene, clone size, J gene, D gene. D genes are given only for firm matches. Size values are once, few and many counts, or a class for expanded clones, and some rows have none.

CASSQQGGPGGYTF TGTGCCAGCAGTCAACAAGGGGGTCCAGGTGGCTACACCTTC TRBV6-5 . TRBJ1-2 .
CASSPVTSLNTGELFF TGTGCCAGCAGCCCCGTCACATCGCTGAACACCGGGGAGCTGTTTTTT TRBV7-6 few TRBJ2-2 .
CTSSQDQGLAGGPKDNEQFF TGCACCAGCAGCCAAGATCAGGGGCTAGCGGGGGGGCCTAAAGACAATGAGCAGTTCTTC TRBV1 . TRBJ2-1 .
CASSVEAGNTIYF TGTGCCAGCAGCGTAGAAGCGGGAAACACCATATATTTT TRBV9 . TRBJ1-3 .
CASRGLAGVETQYF TGTGCCAGCAGGGGACTAGCGGGGGTAGAGACCCAGTACTTC TRBV6-5 . TRBJ2-5 TRBD2
CASSQTSGGATGTDTQYF TGTGCCAGCAGCCAAACTAGCGGGGGGGCCACTGGCACAGATACGCAGTATTTT TRBV4-2 . TRBJ2-3 TRBD2
CASSISGGAGQPQHF TGTGCCAGCAGTATTTCAGGGGGCGCAGGACAGCCCCAGCATTTT TRBV27 . TRBJ1-5 TRBD1
CASSYGTPGTEAFF TGTGCCAGCAGTTACGGCACCCCGGGGACTGAAGCTTTCTTT TRBV6-5 . TRBJ1-1 .
CASSLPGGRSQPQHF TGTGCCAGCAGTTTACCGGGGGGTCGAAGTCAGCCCCAGCATTTT TRBV28 . TRBJ1-5 .
CASSLSFLETQYF TGTGCCAGCAGCCTATCCTTTCTGGAGACCCAGTACTTC TRBV7-9 . TRBJ2-5 .